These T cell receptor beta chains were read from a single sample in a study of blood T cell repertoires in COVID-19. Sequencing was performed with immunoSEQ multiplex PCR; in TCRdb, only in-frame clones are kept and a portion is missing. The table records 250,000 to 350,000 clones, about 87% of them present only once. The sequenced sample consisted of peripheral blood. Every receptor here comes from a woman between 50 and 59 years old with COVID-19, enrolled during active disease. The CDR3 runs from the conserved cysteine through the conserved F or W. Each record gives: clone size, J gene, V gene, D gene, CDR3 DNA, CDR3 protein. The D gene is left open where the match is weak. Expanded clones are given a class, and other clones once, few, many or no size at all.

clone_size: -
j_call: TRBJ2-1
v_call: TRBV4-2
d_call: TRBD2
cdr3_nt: TGTGCCAGCAGCCAAGATCTTGGTAGCGGGAGAATCAATGAGCAGTTCTTC
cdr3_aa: CASSQDLGSGRINEQFF

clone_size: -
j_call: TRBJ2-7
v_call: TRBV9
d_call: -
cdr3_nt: TGTGCCAGCAGCGTAGTCCCGGACAGCTACGAGCAGTACTTC
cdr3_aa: CASSVVPDSYEQYF

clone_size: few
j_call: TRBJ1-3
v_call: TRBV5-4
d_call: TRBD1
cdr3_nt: TGTGCCAGCAGCGTGTTTACAGGGGCTGGAAACACCATATATTTT
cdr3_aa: CASSVFTGAGNTIYF

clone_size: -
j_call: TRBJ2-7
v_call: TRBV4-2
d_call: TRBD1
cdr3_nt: TGTGCCAGCAGCCAAGGCCCGCGGACAGGAGGACTCTACGAGCAGTACTTC
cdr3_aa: CASSQGPRTGGLYEQYF

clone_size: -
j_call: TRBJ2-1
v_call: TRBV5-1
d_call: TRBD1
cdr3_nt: TGCGCCAGCAGTCTCACAGGGGGATACAATGAGCAGTTCTTC
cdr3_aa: CASSLTGGYNEQFF

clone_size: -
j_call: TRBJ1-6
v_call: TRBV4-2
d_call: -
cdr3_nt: TGTGCCAGCAGCCCCCCTTTCAATTCACCCCTCCACTTT
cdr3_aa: CASSPPFNSPLHF

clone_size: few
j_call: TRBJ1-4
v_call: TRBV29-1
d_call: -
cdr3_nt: TGCAGCGTTGAATCCGGGTCTAATGAAAAACTGTTTTTT
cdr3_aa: CSVESGSNEKLFF

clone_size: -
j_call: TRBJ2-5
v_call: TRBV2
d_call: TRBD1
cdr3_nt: TGTGCCAGCAGTGGCGGACAGGTCCAAGAGACCCAGTACTTC
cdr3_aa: CASSGGQVQETQYF

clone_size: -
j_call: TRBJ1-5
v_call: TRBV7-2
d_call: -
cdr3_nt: TGTGCCAGCAGCTTAGCACGTGGGCTGGGTTATCAGCCCCAGCATTTT
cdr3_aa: CASSLARGLGYQPQHF

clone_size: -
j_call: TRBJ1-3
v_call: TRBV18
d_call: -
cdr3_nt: TGTGCCAGCTCACCATGGGGCTCCGGAAACACCATATATTTT
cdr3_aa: CASSPWGSGNTIYF

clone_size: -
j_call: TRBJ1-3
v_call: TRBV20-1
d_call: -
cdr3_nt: TGCAGTGCTAGTATAGCGAGCTCTGGAAACACCATATATTTT
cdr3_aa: CSASIASSGNTIYF

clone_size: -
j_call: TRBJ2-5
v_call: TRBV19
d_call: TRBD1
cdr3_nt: TGTGCCAGTAGTACGACCGGGACAGGGGTGAGGACCCAGTACTTC
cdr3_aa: CASSTTGTGVRTQYF

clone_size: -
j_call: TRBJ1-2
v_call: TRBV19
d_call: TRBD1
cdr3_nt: TGTGCCAGTGACAGGGGAGGATCCCGCGGCTACACCTTC
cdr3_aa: CASDRGGSRGYTF